Shown below are 27 T cell receptor beta chains from a single sample sequenced in a study of OX40 agonist ivuxolimab in advanced cancers. Method: immunoSEQ multiplex PCR; TCRdb's copy keeps in-frame clones and lacks some. The sample consists of under 75,000 clones, about 89% of them appearing once. The starting material was CD4+ or CD8+ T cells sorted from blood, obtained in a trial of the OX40 agonist ivuxolimab. These TCRs come from an adult with an advanced solid tumor such as melanoma, head and neck, liver or kidney cancer.

V usage is TRBV14 and J usage is TRBJ2-3; no reliable D call. Trimming took off 1 base at V and 2 bases at J, with 7 bases between the two ends. CDR1 SGHDN and CDR2 FVKESK come from the germline V gene. The CDR3 covers 14 residues. Here the CDR3 DNA reads TGTGCCAGCAGCCAAGGGTACGCCACAGATACGCAGTATTTT. This sequence encodes CASSQGYATDTQYF.

This chain connects TRBV4-2 to TRBJ2-5; TRBD2 aligns across 11 bases. The CDR3 has 17 amino acids. V gave up 0 bases and J gave up 4 bases; unmatched junction bases: 7. Germline values: CDR1 LGHNA, CDR2 YNFKEQ. CDR3 coding DNA: TGTGCCAGCAGCCAAGAGGCTCTAGCGGGAGGAGGAGAGACCCAGTACTTC. It yields the protein CASSQEALAGGGETQYF.

This clone has only one observation. This chain links TRBV9 with TRBJ2-2, with D possibly matching TRBD1 (5 bases). The CDR3 spans 14 residues. V was trimmed by 1 base and J by 1 base, leaving 5 bases between them. Germline values: CDR1 SGDLS, CDR2 YYNGEE. As DNA, the CDR3 is TGTGCCAGCAGCGTACAGGGGAACACCGGGGAGCTGTTTTTT. The encoded protein is CASSVQGNTGELFF.

V and J are TRBV5-5 and TRBJ1-5; D perhaps matches TRBD1 (5 bases). CDR1 and CDR2 from the germline V gene are SGHKS and YYEKEE (reference sequence). The CDR3 runs to 17 residues. Trimming cost V 3 bases and J 1 base, with 17 bases left between them. DNA of the CDR3: TGTGCCAGCAGCTCTAAATCAGGGTTTGGGAGCAATCAGCCCCAGCATTTT. This encodes CASSSKSGFGSNQPQHF.

This clone was recorded a few times. CDR3 in DNA: TGTGCCAGCAGTCTCCAGGGAGTTGTAAATTCACCCCTCCACTTT. It encodes CASSLQGVVNSPLHF. V is TRBV5-4 and J is TRBJ1-6, with TRBD1 as a possible D gene (5 bases). The CDR3 consists of 15 residues. The V and J ends lost 5 bases and 7 bases respectively, with 16 bases between them. Germline values: CDR1 SGHNT, CDR2 YYREEE (reference sequence).

V usage is TRBV5-6 and J usage is TRBJ2-5, with 12 bases matching TRBD2. The DNA end lines up better with TRBJ2-7; the J call may be wrong. The germline CDR1 and CDR2 sequences are SGHDT and YYEEEE. CDR3 length equals 14 residues. The CDR3, as DNA: TGTGCCAGCAGCCGACTAGCGGGGGCCTACGAGCAGTACTTC. It codes for CASSRLAGAYEQYF.

The genes are TRBV30 and TRBJ1-5; no definite D call. The CDR3 is 18 residues long. Looked up from germline, CDR1 is GTSNPN and CDR2 is SVGIG (reference sequence). Trimming cost V 1 base and J 7 bases, with 26 bases left between them. CDR3 protein: CAWSGLGFGGGSRQPQHF. CDR3 coding DNA: TGTGCCTGGAGTGGCCTCGGTTTCGGAGGCGGGAGTCGGCAGCCCCAGCATTTT.

This clone appeared once. This chain links TRBV4-1 with TRBJ2-5, with 9 bases aligning to TRBD2. Per germline, CDR1 MGHRA and CDR2 YSYEKL. The CDR3 is 14 amino acids. Trimming at V came to 1 base and at J to 5 bases, leaving 2 bases not matched to a gene. The CDR3 protein is CASSQVGLAETQYF. CDR3 DNA sequence: TGCGCCAGCAGCCAAGTTGGACTAGCGGAGACCCAGTACTTC.

The genes are TRBV19 and TRBJ2-1; TRBD2 aligns across 9 bases. The CDR3 has 15 amino acids. Germline V CDR1 and CDR2: LNHDA, SQIVND (reference sequence). Trimming cost V 3 bases and J 3 bases; bases outside gene matches: 3. The CDR3 coding sequence is TGTGCCAGTAGTATGGGGCGGGGGGGCTACAATGAGCAGTTCTTC. Translated: CASSMGRGGYNEQFF.

The V and J genes are TRBV5-1 and TRBJ1-4; 8 nucleotides line up with TRBD1. The CDR3 sequence is 14 residues long. Germline CDR1 reads SGHRS; CDR2 reads YFSETQ. Trimming removed 5 bases from V and 4 bases from J; junction bases left unmatched: 4. This CDR3 reads CASSWGQVNEKLFF. The CDR3 bases are TGCGCCAGCAGTTGGGGACAGGTTAATGAAAAACTGTTTTTT.

This clone turned up a few times. J is TRBJ1-5 and V is TRBV11-2; D remains ambiguous. V gave up 1 base and J gave up 7 bases, with 8 bases separating them. CDR1 and CDR2 (germline): SGHAT, FQNNGV. The length of the CDR3 is 13 residues. The CDR3 spells CASSLAPGQPQHF. CDR3 in DNA: TGTGCCAGCAGCTTAGCCCCGGGGCAGCCCCAGCATTTT.

The chain uses TRBV29-1 and TRBJ1-3, with a possible D match to TRBD1 (6 bases). CDR3 length: 14 residues. The ends were cut back, 6 bases at V and 1 base at J, with 13 bases in the middle. The germline CDR1 and CDR2 sequences are SQVTM and ANQGSEA. The chain's CDR3 is CSVQGRGSGNTIYF. For the CDR3, the DNA is TGCAGCGTCCAGGGGCGGGGATCTGGAAACACCATATATTTT.

The J gene is TRBJ2-7, the V gene TRBV27, with TRBD2 identical over 7 bases. The V gene's germline CDR1 is MNHEY and CDR2 SMNVEV (reference sequence). J lost 4 bases, V lost 5 bases, and 8 bases had no gene match. The CDR3 is 14 amino acids. CDR3 DNA sequence: TGTGCCAGCAGTCGTTCGACTAGCTGGTACGAGCAGTACTTC. Amino acid sequence: CASSRSTSWYEQYF.

The V call is TRBV5-6, the J call TRBJ1-2; D may be TRBD1 (6 bases). The CDR3 extends over 17 amino acids. Germline V gene data show CDR1 as SGHDT and CDR2 as YYEEEE. With 0 bases removed from V and 3 bases from J, the gap between germline ends came to 18 bases. DNA of the CDR3: TGTGCCAGCAGCTTGGCAAGACAGGTCTTTACTCACTATGGCTACACCTTC. Translation gives CASSLARQVFTHYGYTF. The full variable domain, its missing parts supplied by reference TRBV5-6 and TRBJ1-2, is DAGVTQSPTHLIKTRGQQVTLRCSPKSGHDTVSWYQQALGQGPQFIFQYYEEEERQRGNFPDRFSGHQFPNYSSELNVNALLLGDSALYLCASSLARQVFTHYGYTFGSGTRLTVV.

The chain uses TRBV28 and TRBJ1-4, with a tentative D call TRBD1 (5 bases). CDR1 is MDHEN and CDR2 is SYDVKM in the germline V gene. This CDR3 contains 15 residues. Trimming removed 5 bases at V and 5 bases at J, with 15 bases between. CDR3 loop: CASSGTRGSNEKLFF. CDR3 DNA: TGTGCCAGCAGTGGGACTAGGGGATCGAATGAAAAACTGTTTTTT.

The chain uses TRBV4-3 and TRBJ1-4; 12 bases map to TRBD1. Trimming removed 1 base from V and 8 bases from J; junction bases left unmatched: 2. This CDR3 is 15 amino acids long. From germline, CDR1 is LGHNA and CDR2 YSLEER. DNA for the CDR3: TGCGCCAGCAGCCAAGGCGGGACAGGGGGCGAAAAACTGTTTTTT. This encodes CASSQGGTGGEKLFF.

The chain has TRBV27 and TRBJ2-2; TRBD2 is a possible D gene (8 bases). Per the germline V gene, CDR1 is MNHEY and CDR2 is SMNVEV (reference sequence). V was trimmed by 1 base and J by 4 bases, leaving 16 bases between them. The CDR3 covers 17 residues. CDR3 residues: CASSLLKGAGGTGELFF. The DNA for the CDR3 is TGTGCCAGCAGTTTATTGAAGGGGGCGGGGGGCACCGGGGAGCTGTTTTTT.

The chain has TRBV5-8 and TRBJ2-5, with D possibly TRBD2 on 6 matching bases. Trimming stripped 2 bases from V and 4 bases from J, with 12 bases between. Germline V gives CDR1 SGHTS, CDR2 YDEGEE. The length of the CDR3 is 14 residues. The CDR3 DNA is TGTGCCAGCAGCTTTATGCAGGGAGGAGAGACCCAGTACTTC. Protein sequence: CASSFMQGGETQYF.

This chain connects TRBV7-2 to TRBJ2-1, with TRBD2 matching 10 bases. The germline gives CDR1 SGHTA, CDR2 FQGNSA. Trimming cost V 4 bases and J 4 bases; bases outside gene matches: 4. The CDR3 totals 15 residues. The DNA of the CDR3 is TGTGCCAGCAGCTCAGCGGGGGGGCAGTACAATGAGCAGTTCTTC. Amino acid sequence: CASSSAGGQYNEQFF.

V usage is TRBV2 and J usage is TRBJ2-1; weak D call: TRBD2 (6 bases). Deletions cut 7 bases from V and 1 base from J, with 23 bases between. Germline lookup yields CDR1 SNHLY and CDR2 FYNNEI. The CDR3 contains 18 residues. CDR3 sequence: CASTPAGLRTNSYNEQFF. The CDR3 bases are TGTGCCAGCACTCCGGCGGGGTTGCGGACCAATTCCTACAATGAGCAGTTCTTC.

This clone was detected once. The chain joins TRBV28 to TRBJ1-5; TRBD1 agrees at 9 bases. Germline CDR1 is MDHEN and CDR2 is SYDVKM. Trimming at V came to 4 bases and at J to 1 base, leaving 2 bases not matched to a gene. This CDR3 spans 15 amino acids. This CDR3 is CASSSGQGSNQPQHF. Written as DNA, the CDR3 is TGTGCCAGCAGTTCAGGACAGGGGAGCAATCAGCCCCAGCATTTT.

The rearrangement links TRBV25-1 to TRBJ2-5; D remains unclear. The germline V and J ends were trimmed by 3 bases and 3 bases, with 14 bases remaining between them. Germline V gives CDR1 MGHDK, CDR2 SYGVNS. The CDR3 consists of 15 residues. CDR3 protein: CASSDPQRIKETQYF. The CDR3 nucleotides are TGTGCCAGCAGTGATCCCCAGAGGATCAAAGAGACCCAGTACTTC.

CDR3 DNA: TGTGCCAGCAACCTTCAGGGGGCGGACTACGAGCAGTACTTC. Translated, it gives CASNLQGADYEQYF. This chain joins TRBV7-2 and TRBJ2-7; TRBD1 agrees at 8 bases. With 7 bases clipped from V and 3 bases from J, the junction kept 8 bases outside the gene matches. The CDR3 has 14 residues. Germline loops: CDR1 SGHTA, CDR2 FQGNSA.

The chain uses TRBV6-4 and TRBJ2-2; D is unclear. CDR1 and CDR2 from the germline V gene are MRHNA and SNTAGT. V was clipped by 2 bases and J by 3 bases, with 4 bases between them. This CDR3 contains 13 residues. The CDR3 DNA reads TGTGCCAGCAGTGACGGATACACCGGGGAGCTGTTTTTT. This gives the protein CASSDGYTGELFF.

This clone came up once. The chain recombines TRBV6-5 with TRBJ1-4; weak D call: TRBD1 (5 bases). The CDR3 runs to 14 residues. The germline V gene encodes CDR1 MNHEY and CDR2 SVGAGI. V lost 5 bases, J lost 10 bases, and 17 bases lay in between. CDR3 nucleotide sequence: TGTGCCAGCAGTGCCCATGGGACGGGCGGAAAACTGTTTTTT. Translated: CASSAHGTGGKLFF.

The rearrangement links TRBV6-1 to TRBJ2-5; 8 positions agree with TRBD2. Germline V lookup: CDR1 MNHNS, CDR2 SASEGT. V trimming: 7 bases; J trimming: 8 bases; junction bases outside the gene matches: 15. CDR3 length equals 15 residues. CDR3 in amino acids: CASIRLRGEWDTQYF. DNA of the CDR3: TGTGCCAGCATAAGATTGCGGGGGGAATGGGATACCCAGTACTTC.

The gene calls are TRBV9 and TRBJ1-1; tentative D call: TRBD1 (5 bases). Trimming removed 3 bases at V and 8 bases at J, with 14 bases between. Germline-derived CDR1 and CDR2 are SGDLS and YYNGEE. The CDR3 totals 13 residues. CDR3 sequence: CASSGGLSGEAFF. In DNA form, the CDR3 reads TGTGCCAGCAGCGGAGGACTATCAGGGGAAGCTTTCTTT.